This paragraph covers one T cell receptor (beta chain) sequence. The antigen is undetermined. The record originates from a study of cytomegalovirus exposure and HLA in healthy donors. Study results and limitations: Later analysis associated a missense DCLRE1C variant with TCR beta V- and J-gene trimming. Previously analyzed data showed that most TCR beta V segments were productive at a frequency of about 87% or about 30%.

The primer mix had 60 Vbeta and 13 Jbeta primers. Libraries were prepared by immunoSEQ multiplex PCR; TCRdb keeps only in-frame clonotypes and omits some of them. The repertoire holds roughly 34,000 clones, with over 60% as singletons. The study sampled nominally healthy donors, though unrecorded immune exposures were likely. The CDR3 length is 12 residues. Trimming removed 8 bases from V and 6 bases from J, with 16 bases in between. Germline-derived CDR1 and CDR2 are SQVTM and ANQGSEA. The gene calls are TRBV29-1 and TRBJ1-2; possible D gene TRBD1, 5 bases. The source is a man aged 25 to 45 in good health and CMV-seronegative. The specimen sequenced was PBMCs. The CDR3 spells CSSWRDLDGYTF. CDR3 in DNA: TGCAGCTCCTGGAGGGACTTAGATGGCTACACCTTC.